The 25 T cell receptor beta chains below were found in one sample sequenced in a study of beta chain features in type 1 diabetes. Investigators reverse transcribed all isolated RNA, so they sequenced expressed TCRB transcripts. Generated by immunoSEQ multiplex PCR, the TCRdb table keeps only in-frame clones and is missing some. The table records some 400,000 clones, roughly 15% of them present only once. The material sequenced was naive CD4+ T cells from blood. These receptors were taken from a young woman in good health.

In this sample, this clone turned up a few times. V is TRBV6-5 and J is TRBJ1-2; D gene ambiguous. Germline CDR1 and CDR2: MNHEY and SVGAGI. The CDR3 has 13 residues. The V end was cut by 0 bases, the J end by 4 bases, with 6 bases between. CDR3 DNA: TGTGCCAGCAGTTACTCCGAACTCTATGGCTACACCTTC. This translates into CASSYSELYGYTF.

The chain has TRBV30 and TRBJ1-1; 8 positions agree with TRBD1. The V gene end was trimmed by 5 bases and the J gene end by 5 bases; junction bases not matched to a gene: 7. This CDR3 has 13 residues. Germline V gives CDR1 GTSNPN, CDR2 SVGIG (reference sequence). CDR3 residues: CAWFQGAGTEAFF. CDR3 coding DNA: TGTGCCTGGTTCCAGGGGGCCGGAACTGAAGCTTTCTTT. Full variable domain (remainder filled in from reference TRBV30 and TRBJ1-1): SQTIHQWPATLVQPVGSPLSLECTVEGTSNPNLYWYRQAAGRGLQLLFYSVGIGQISSEVPQNLSASRPQDRQFILSSKKLLLSDSGFYLCAWFQGAGTEAFFGQGTRLTVV.

V usage is TRBV29-1 and J usage is TRBJ1-5; D uncertain. Trimming removed 3 bases from V and 3 bases from J, with 15 bases in between. This CDR3 is 15 amino acids long. Germline V CDR1 and CDR2: SQVTM, ANQGSEA. CDR3 amino acids: CSVDVDPRDNQPQHF. As DNA, the CDR3 is TGCAGCGTTGATGTAGACCCCCGGGACAATCAGCCCCAGCATTTT.

V gene TRBV30 combines with J gene TRBJ1-1; D gene unclear. V was pared by 3 bases and J by 2 bases, with 13 bases between. The CDR3 covers 14 residues. The germline CDR1 and CDR2 sequences are GTSNPN and SVGIG (reference sequence). The CDR3 coding sequence is TGTGCCTGGAGCCTAAGCCCCACCAACACTGAAGCTTTCTTT. Translated: CAWSLSPTNTEAFF. The whole variable domain, remainder taken from reference TRBV30 and TRBJ1-1, is SQTIHQWPATLVQPVGSPLSLECTVEGTSNPNLYWYRQAAGRGLQLLFYSVGIGQISSEVPQNLSASRPQDRQFILSSKKLLLSDSGFYLCAWSLSPTNTEAFFGQGTRLTVV.

This clone appeared a few times. The chain combines TRBV4-1 with TRBJ1-1; D may be TRBD1 (5 bases). Germline V lookup: CDR1 MGHRA, CDR2 YSYEKL. This CDR3 has 12 amino acids. Trimming stripped 1 base from V and 9 bases from J, with 9 bases between. For the CDR3, the DNA is TGCGCCAGCAGCCAAGTGGTGGGGCAAGCTTTCTTT. It is translated as CASSQVVGQAFF.

The chain links TRBV25-1 to TRBJ1-2, with D maybe TRBD1 (6 bases). This CDR3 has 11 residues. Trimming took 6 bases from V and 8 from J, leaving 10 bases between them. The V gene's germline CDR1 is MGHDK and CDR2 SYGVNS. CDR3 region: CASSQGKGYTF. CDR3 DNA sequence: TGTGCCAGCAGCCAGGGGAAAGGCTACACCTTC.

The CDR3 coding sequence is TGTGCCAGCAGCCCTAGACAGGGACATCGTAATGAGCAGTTCTTC. This sequence encodes CASSPRQGHRNEQFF. The chain employs TRBV14 and TRBJ2-1; 7 bases fit TRBD1. Trimming cost V 4 bases and J 7 bases; bases outside gene matches: 10. CDR3 size: 15 residues. CDR1 and CDR2 (germline): SGHDN, FVKESK.

This clone showed up just a few times. This sequence joins TRBV14 and TRBJ1-2, with TRBD1 as a possible D gene (5 bases). The germline V gene encodes CDR1 SGHDN and CDR2 FVKESK. The ends were cut back, 4 bases at V and 7 bases at J, with 16 bases in the middle. The CDR3 is 14 amino acids. CDR3 in amino acids: CASSPGGQGPGYTF. CDR3 bases: TGTGCCAGCAGCCCCGGTGGGCAGGGCCCTGGCTACACCTTC.

The J gene is TRBJ2-1, the V gene TRBV4-1; 7 bases line up with TRBD2. The CDR3 runs 16 residues. The V segment lost 2 bases and the J segment 0 bases; nucleotides outside the gene matches: 4. CDR1 and CDR2 from the germline V gene are MGHRA and YSYEKL. The CDR3 sequence is CASSQTGGSSYNEQFF. CDR3 nucleotides: TGCGCCAGCAGCCAAACGGGCGGGAGCTCCTACAATGAGCAGTTCTTC.

This clone was counted only a few times. This rearrangement joins TRBV12-5 to TRBJ2-1, with D perhaps TRBD2 (5 bases). Germline V lookup: CDR1 LGHNT, CDR2 FRNRAP. CDR3 length: 11 residues. Trimming left V 9 bases short and J 2 bases short, with 5 bases between. The CDR3: CASGTYNEQFF. The CDR3 DNA sequence: TGTGCTAGCGGGACCTACAATGAGCAGTTCTTC. Together with reference TRBV12-5 and TRBJ2-1, the CDR3 gives the full variable domain: DARVTQTPRHKVTEMGQEVTMRCQPILGHNTVFWYRQTMMQGLELLAYFRNRAPLDDSGMPKDRFSAEMPDATLATLKIQPSEPRDSAVYFCASGTYNEQFFGPGTRLTVL.

The chain carries TRBV5-6 and TRBJ2-1; D is ambiguous. Germline CDR1 is SGHDT and CDR2 is YYEEEE. The CDR3 extends over 13 amino acids. V was cut by 1 base and J by 3 bases, with 5 bases left in between. The chain's CDR3 is CASSLRSYNEQFF. Here the CDR3 DNA reads TGTGCCAGCAGCTTGCGTAGCTACAATGAGCAGTTCTTC.

This clone occurred a few times. This chain uses TRBV28 with TRBJ2-7, with TRBD1 identical over 9 bases. This CDR3 region has 13 residues. The germline V gene encodes CDR1 MDHEN and CDR2 SYDVKM. After removal of 6 bases from V and 2 bases from J, the junction contained 2 bases not matched to a gene. In DNA, the CDR3 is TGTGCCAGCAGGGGGACAGGGACCTACGAGCAGTACTTC. The encoded protein is CASRGTGTYEQYF.

This clone was counted only a few times. CDR3 nucleotide sequence: TGTGCCAGCAGCTGGGACAGGGGACGGGTAGACATTCAGTACTTC. It codes for CASSWDRGRVDIQYF. The chain recombines TRBV5-6 with TRBJ2-4; 10 positions agree with TRBD1. Losses at the gene ends were 3 bases for V and 8 bases for J; bases not matched to a gene: 8. CDR3 length: 15 amino acids. CDR1 is SGHDT, CDR2 YYEEEE, per germline.

The chain couples TRBV28 to TRBJ1-4; D not certain. Trimming removed 6 bases at V and 3 bases at J, with 5 bases between. Germline V gene lookup returns CDR1 MDHEN and CDR2 SYDVKM. The length of the CDR3 is 12 residues. The CDR3 region is CASRASNEKLFF. CDR3 DNA sequence: TGTGCCAGCAGGGCCTCTAATGAAAAACTGTTTTTT.

The chain links TRBV11-2 to TRBJ2-1; D unclear. This CDR3 has 16 amino acids. Germline lookup yields CDR1 SGHAT and CDR2 FQNNGV. CDR3 in amino acids: CATVTGSSLRYNEQFF. The CDR3 bases are TGTGCTACTGTAACCGGGTCCTCCCTTAGGTACAATGAGCAGTTCTTC.

This clone was counted a few times. The chain uses TRBV4-3 and TRBJ1-5; no definite D call. The CDR3 spans 15 residues. Trimming left V 0 bases short and J 6 bases short, with 12 bases between. Germline CDR1 and CDR2: LGHNA and YSLEER. DNA for the CDR3: TGCGCCAGCAGCCAAGATATAGAATTTGGTCAGCCCCAGCATTTT. Translation: CASSQDIEFGQPQHF.

The chain couples TRBV7-9 to TRBJ2-3; TRBD2 matches 7 bases. The CDR3 has 15 amino acids. The J segment lost 3 bases and the V segment lost 4 bases, leaving 7 bases of the junction unmatched. CDR1 is SEHNR, CDR2 FQNEAQ, per germline (reference sequence). As DNA, the CDR3 is TGTGCCAGCAGCTACCAAGCGGGGCAAACAGATACGCAGTATTTT. Translation: CASSYQAGQTDTQYF.

This clone was observed a handful of times. This chain's CDR3 is CAWSYEGVAGELFF. CDR3 coding DNA: TGTGCCTGGAGTTACGAGGGAGTAGCCGGGGAGCTGTTTTTT. The chain links TRBV30 to TRBJ2-2; D is possibly TRBD2 (5 bases). Trimming removed 2 bases from V and 6 bases from J, with 13 bases in between. CDR1 and CDR2 from the germline V gene are GTSNPN and SVGIG (reference sequence). The CDR3 spans 14 residues.

CDR3 in DNA: TGTGCCAGCTCACCTAGCAGAAGGACTGAAGCTTTCTTT. Translation: CASSPSRRTEAFF. The J gene is TRBJ1-1, the V gene TRBV18; D gene ambiguous. Trimming took 3 bases from V and 5 from J, leaving 10 bases between them. Germline assignment: CDR1 KGHSH and CDR2 LQKENI. This CDR3 has 13 residues.

This clone was seen more than once but under ten times. The chain couples TRBV7-3 to TRBJ2-5; a weak D match, TRBD1 (5 bases). Germline V lookup: CDR1 SGHTA, CDR2 FQGTGA. CDR3 size: 14 residues. Trimming shortened V by 2 bases and J by 5 bases, and 12 bases separated the two germline ends. The CDR3 reads CASSLSGLGETQYF. Here the CDR3 DNA reads TGTGCCAGCAGCTTATCAGGGTTGGGGGAGACCCAGTACTTC.

The V gene is TRBV30, the J gene TRBJ1-6; D gene uncertain. The germline CDR1 and CDR2 sequences are GTSNPN and SVGIG (reference sequence). This CDR3 comprises 12 residues. The germline V and J ends were trimmed by 2 bases and 11 bases, with 10 bases remaining between them. CDR3 nucleotide sequence: TGTGCCTGGAGTCGCGGGGAAACACCCCTCCACTTT. Translating gives CAWSRGETPLHF.

The table lists this clone with a few counts. CDR3 bases: TGTGCCAGCATCTTTGGGTATCGGACGCGGGAGAACTACGAGCAGTACTTC. Amino acid sequence: CASIFGYRTRENYEQYF. The rearrangement links TRBV11-2 to TRBJ2-7, with TRBD2 identical over 7 bases. Germline V CDR1 and CDR2: SGHAT, FQNNGV. V was clipped by 7 bases and J by 3 bases; unmatched bases: 18. This CDR3 is 17 amino acids long.

The CDR3 protein is CSATRNQPQHF. The CDR3 region has the DNA TGCAGTGCTACCAGAAATCAGCCCCAGCATTTT. This rearrangement joins TRBV20-1 to TRBJ1-5, with D uncertain. Per germline, CDR1 DFQATT and CDR2 SNEGSKA (reference sequence). The CDR3 length is 11 residues. V lost 4 bases to trimming and J lost 4 bases, with 5 bases between them.

The CDR3 bases are TGTGCCAGCAGCTCCGGTGCTAGTGAACACAATGAGCAGTTCTTC. This codes for CASSSGASEHNEQFF. The chain employs TRBV7-7 and TRBJ2-1; no firm D call. The germline V and J ends were trimmed by 4 bases and 5 bases, with 15 bases remaining between them. This CDR3 contains 15 residues. Germline V gives CDR1 SSHAT, CDR2 FNYEAQ (reference sequence).

This clone has only a few counts. The chain uses TRBV28 and TRBJ2-7, with a possible D match to TRBD2 (6 bases). The ends were cut back, 8 bases at V and 3 bases at J, with 17 bases in the middle. The CDR3 runs 14 residues. CDR1 is MDHEN and CDR2 is SYDVKM in the germline V gene. The CDR3 sequence: CASFNQGGGYEQYF. The CDR3 DNA follows: TGTGCCAGCTTCAATCAGGGAGGTGGCTACGAGCAGTACTTC.